This T cell receptor (beta chain) was captured by sequencing in a study of cytomegalovirus exposure and HLA in healthy donors. Study observations and caveats: Confirmation was obtained in vitro that three CMV-associated chains are specific for CMV antigens.

Remarks on this clone: Its antigen is not identified.

Generated by immunoSEQ multiplex PCR, the TCRdb table keeps only in-frame clones and is missing some. This sample carries 120,000 or so clones, approximately 88% of them seen once, and the ten largest clones take roughly 2%. J gave up 3 bases and V 4 bases, and 14 bases lay outside the gene matches. Germline V gene sequence: CDR1 ENHRY, CDR2 SYGVKD. The CDR3 totals 17 residues. The source is a young woman in good health and CMV-seronegative. This chain joins TRBV10-3 and TRBJ1-2, with TRBD1 identical over 7 bases. The sample comprised PBMCs. The CDR3 loop is CAISVSINRGSDYGYTF. Written as DNA, the CDR3 is TGTGCCATCAGTGTATCGATCAACAGGGGCTCGGACTATGGCTACACCTTC.